This TCR beta chain was documented in a study of T cell repertoires in cytomegalovirus infection. Regarding this clonotype: As yet, its antigen is unknown.

In TCRdb, the reads were re-called with MiXCR into one record per CDR3 protein. The sample shows around 750,000 distinct CDR3 sequences, approximately 32% of them seen only once. The CDR3 loop spans 13 amino acids. The V and J ends lost 7 bases and 0 bases respectively, with 9 bases between them. The TCR was taken from a human donor in good health (CMV status not recorded). Some clones in this sample may be carry-over from other donors' samples. Material: cultured CD8+ T cells from PBMCs, obtained from culture after CMV antigen stimulation. The rearrangement links TRBV12-3 or TRBV12-4 to TRBJ2-5, with D unresolved. The CDR3 loop reads CASTESHQETQYF. The CDR3 nucleotides read TGTGCCAGCACGGAAAGCCACCAAGAGACCCAGTACTTC.